A single TCR beta chain is shown here with its context. The antigen it binds to is not known. Within one base of it there is no much larger clone, and no base qualities were kept. The collaborating institutions used their own protocols to collect whole blood in K2EDTA tubes. For TCRbeta analysis, collaborators shipped samples as frozen whole blood, isolated PBMCs, or DNA extracted from either of those sample types. The sample comes from a study of blood T cell repertoires in COVID-19 (dated by TCRdb to about 2020). Turning to the overall study: The collaborator samples originated in the United States, Italy and Spain and spanned the acute and convalescent phases of COVID-19. The material from the prospective study consisted of cDNA or gDNA derived from T cells, B-cell-depleted T cells, or PBMCs. Subjects who had been exposed to COVID-19, were actively infected with it, or had recovered from it provided the deeply sampled blood TCRbeta repertoires that made up the dataset. The repertoires were released in a freely available public database intended as a resource for research on the immune response to SARS-CoV-2. Samples came from the ongoing ImmuneRACE study (first 160 participants) plus 1,254 subjects from 6 global collaborators. Sample metadata almost always included a de-identified subject ID, COVID-19 status, age in years and sex. Where available, HLA class I and class II types were obtained from metadata supplied by the sample provider rather than from assay-based typing. Paper-wide results and their limitations: The quantity of clinical and demographic metadata differed by source and by participant and was supplied without curation.

From a lookup of the germline V gene (reference sequence), CDR1 and CDR2 are GTSNPN and SVGIG. The CDR3 has 11 amino acids, counting the end cysteine and phenylalanine. The sequence is cut down to CDR3 DNA, 33 bases in frame from base 1. Trimming takes 2 bases from V and 7 bases from J, and the germline ends sit 8 bases apart. The immunoSEQ Assay, a bias-controlled multiplex PCR, was used to amplify TCRbeta CDR3 regions from genomic DNA. The paper's data handling went like this. The number of nucleated cells in each sample was estimated by amplification of reference gene primers within the assay. Sequence reads were collapsed and filtered to measure the absolute abundance of every unique TCRbeta CDR3 rearrangement. Productive Simpson clonality was computed per sample as the square root of Simpson's diversity index over productive rearrangements. Held by TCRdb, this immuneACCESS table contains in-frame sequences only and omits some clones. Under half of the omission traces to an unresolved V gene where checked; the cause of the rest is unknown. D and trimming were read from the DNA, whereas the V and J calls and clone size are those reported in that table. This sample gives over 70,000 clones in total; about 90% of them show up just once. The ten most abundant clones make up around 4.5% of the sample.

The chain joins TRBV30 to TRBJ1-2, with TRBD1 tentatively as D gene (6 bases match). Specimen: peripheral blood. This sequence originates from a woman older than 75 with active or convalescent COVID-19. This receptor carries the CDR3 CAWSRTAGYTF. The DNA reads as follows: TGTGCCTGGAGTAGGACAGCTGGCTACACCTTC.